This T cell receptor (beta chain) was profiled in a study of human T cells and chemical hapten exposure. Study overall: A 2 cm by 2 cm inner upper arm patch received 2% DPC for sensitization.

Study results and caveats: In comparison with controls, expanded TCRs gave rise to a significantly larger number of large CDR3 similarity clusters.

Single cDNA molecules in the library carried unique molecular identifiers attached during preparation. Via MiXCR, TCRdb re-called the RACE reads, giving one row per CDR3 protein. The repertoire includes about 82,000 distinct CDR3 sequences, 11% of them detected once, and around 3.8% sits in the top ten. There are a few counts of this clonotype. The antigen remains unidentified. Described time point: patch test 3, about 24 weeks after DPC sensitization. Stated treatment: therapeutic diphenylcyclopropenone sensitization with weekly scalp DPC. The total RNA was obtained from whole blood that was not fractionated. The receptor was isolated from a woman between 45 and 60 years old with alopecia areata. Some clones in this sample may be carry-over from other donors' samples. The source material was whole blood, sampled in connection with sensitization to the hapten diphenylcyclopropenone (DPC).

The CDR3 here is CASSPTTQETQYF. The CDR3 region has the DNA TGTGCCAGCAGCCCAACGACCCAAGAGACCCAGTACTTC. The rearrangement links TRBV7-2 to TRBJ2-5; the D is unclear. Trimming removed 5 bases from V and 1 base from J, with 8 bases in between. From germline, CDR1 is SGHTA and CDR2 FQGNSA. The length of the CDR3 is 13 residues.